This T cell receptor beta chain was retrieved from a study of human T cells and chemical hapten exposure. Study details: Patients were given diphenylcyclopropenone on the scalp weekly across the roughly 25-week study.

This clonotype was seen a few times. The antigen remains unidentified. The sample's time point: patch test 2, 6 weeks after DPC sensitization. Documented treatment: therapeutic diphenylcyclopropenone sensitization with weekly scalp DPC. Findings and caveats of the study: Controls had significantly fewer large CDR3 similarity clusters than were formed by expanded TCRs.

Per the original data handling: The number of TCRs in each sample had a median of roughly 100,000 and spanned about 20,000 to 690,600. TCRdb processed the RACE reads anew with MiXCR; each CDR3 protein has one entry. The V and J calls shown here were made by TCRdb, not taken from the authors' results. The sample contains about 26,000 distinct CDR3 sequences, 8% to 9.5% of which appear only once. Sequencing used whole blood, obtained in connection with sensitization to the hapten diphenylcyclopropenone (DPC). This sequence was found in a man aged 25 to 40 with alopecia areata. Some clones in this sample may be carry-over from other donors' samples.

CDR3 DNA sequence: TGTGCCAGCAGTTTAAAGAACACTGAAGCTTTCTTT. This gives the protein CASSLKNTEAFF. The chain recombines TRBV12-3 or TRBV12-4 with TRBJ1-1, with D unresolved. The V and J ends lost 2 bases and 1 base respectively, with 2 bases between them. CDR3 length: 12 residues.